This T cell receptor beta chain was sequenced during a study of cytomegalovirus exposure and HLA in healthy donors (TCRdb year 2017). Background for the entire study: According to a later analysis, the roughly 130 validation repertoires were produced on the same platform as the approximately 690 repertoires of the first cohort. The study was designed to test whether signatures of past pathogen exposure could be identified by cataloging public T cell receptors. Besides the first cohort of 666 subjects, a separate validation cohort made up of around 120 different subjects was used. To predict cytomegalovirus infection status, the study brought together high-throughput TCR immunosequencing, statistical association of individual TCRs with disease status, and machine learning.

Libraries were built with the immunoSEQ multiplex PCR assay. Turning to the authors' computational methods: To diagnose cytomegalovirus status from the catalog of TCR beta chain sequences, a statistical classification framework was built. This immuneACCESS table, as held by TCRdb, lists in-frame sequences with V and J called but not all clones. Of the missing ones, under half trace to an unresolved V gene in checked studies; the others have no known cause. The D gene and trimming were derived from the DNA, and the V and J assignments and clone size from that table. Present in this sample are 100,000 to 150,000 clones, about 88% of which were seen just once. The ten largest make up 0.95% to 1.3% of the sample. CDR1 and CDR2 were assigned from the germline V gene as KGHSH and LQKENI. Here V drops 6 bases and J drops 6 bases, and the junction holds 7 bases not matched to any gene. The CDR3 numbers 15 residues from cysteine through phenylalanine. Kept here is only the CDR3 DNA, which spans 45 bases and is read in frame from base 1.

Donors formed part of the validation cohort, which comprised about 120 subjects and was distinct from the first cohort of under 800 subjects. On this clone itself: Its antigen is still unknown. It has no much larger one-base neighbor in the sample; base qualities were not kept.

Results and caveats for the whole study, not just this receptor: In vitro tests confirmed that a few of the cytomegalovirus-associated TCR beta chains recognize cytomegalovirus antigens. In the study, 150 to 200 TCR beta chains were listed as associated with cytomegalovirus. The authors suggested that the approach could potentially be generalized to other disease states and immunological phenotypes. The validation cohort had no HLA typing available for a later analysis, so co-occurrence within that cohort was assessed over all 130 or so repertoires. Cytomegalovirus status was reported to be diagnosed by the classifier with high specificity and sensitivity in both the original and validation cohorts. Across donors, most TCR sequences were observed very rarely, whereas some public TCRs were present in many individuals. Subsequent analysis determined that TCRs grouped into clusters in the first cohort also showed a tendency toward co-occurrence across the roughly 130 validation repertoires, and 94% of cluster scores exceeded 0.

The sequence derives from a woman aged 18-35 years in good health and CMV-seronegative. The rearranged chain carries TRBV18 and TRBJ1-6; TRBD1 lines up with 8 middle nucleotides. The sample was PBMCs. The encoded CDR3 is CASSPTTGVNSPLHF. The nucleotide sequence reads TGTGCCAGCTCCCCCACGACAGGGGTTAATTCACCCCTCCACTTT.